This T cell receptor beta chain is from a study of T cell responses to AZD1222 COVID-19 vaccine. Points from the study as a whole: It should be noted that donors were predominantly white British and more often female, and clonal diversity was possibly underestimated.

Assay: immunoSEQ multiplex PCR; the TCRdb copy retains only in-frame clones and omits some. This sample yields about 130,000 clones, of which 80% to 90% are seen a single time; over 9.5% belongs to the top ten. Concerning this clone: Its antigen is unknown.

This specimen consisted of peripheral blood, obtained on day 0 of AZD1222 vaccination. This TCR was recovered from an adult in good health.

DNA of the CDR3: TGTGCCAGCAGCCAAGTTGGATACGGGACGAAGGAGAACATTCAGTACTTC. Protein: CASSQVGYGTKENIQYF. The gene calls are TRBV4-2 and TRBJ2-4; TRBD1 or TRBD2 may be the D gene (5 bases each). V lost 1 base, J lost 7 bases, and 20 bases lay in between. CDR1 and CDR2 (germline): LGHNA, YNFKEQ. The CDR3 covers 17 residues.